The 4 T cell receptor beta chains presented below share a single source sample, sequenced in a study of molecular identifiers for immune sequencing clone quantification. Via MiXCR, TCRdb re-called the PCR reads, giving one row per CDR3 protein. Counted here are roughly 300,000 distinct CDR3 sequences, 24% occurring once; the ten biggest clones make up 0.74%. Specimen: naive CD8+ T cells from blood, with Jurkat cell RNA spiked in. Subset specified: FACS-sorted CD8+CD4-CCR7+CD45RA+ naive T cells. These receptors came from a human donor in good health. Some libraries in this study had Jurkat cell RNA spiked in.

This clonotype was seen more than once but under ten times. V gene TRBV27 combines with J gene TRBJ2-5; TRBD2 matches at 14 bases. Germline trimming cut 8 bases from V and 5 bases from J; bases unmatched to any gene: 7. Germline CDR1 MNHEY, CDR2 SMNVEV (reference sequence). This CDR3 contains 15 residues. The DNA of the CDR3 is TGTGCCAGCTCCTCTGGGACTAGCGGGAGTGAGACCCAGTACTTC. The encoded protein is CASSSGTSGSETQYF.

Remarks on this clonotype: The CDR3 end shows no conserved phenylalanine or tryptophan, and so a read error is likely. The gene calls are TRBV7-2 and TRBJ1-4; TRBD1 matches 10 bases. V lost 3 bases to trimming and J lost 2 bases; unmatched junction nucleotides: 9. The CDR3 contains 18 residues. Germline-derived CDR1 and CDR2 are SGHTA and FQGNSA. As DNA, the CDR3 is TGTGCCAGCAGCTTGGACGGGACAGGGGTCTATACTAATGAAAAACTGTTTTTA. This encodes CASSLDGTGVYTNEKLFL.

As to this clonotype: A much larger clone differs from this one at a single base, so this may be a read error. The V gene is TRBV29-1, the J gene TRBJ2-7; TRBD1 agrees at 8 bases. CDR1 is SQVTM, CDR2 ANQGSEA, per germline. The CDR3 covers 15 residues. CDR3 DNA sequence: TGCAGCGCTGAATGGGCAGGGGGCGAGTCCTACGAGCAGTACTTC. Translation: CSAEWAGGESYEQYF.

This chain uses TRBV6-4 with TRBJ2-5, with a tentative D call TRBD2 (7 bases). Germline assignment: CDR1 MRHNA and CDR2 SNTAGT. This CDR3 region has 16 residues. Between the trimmed V and J ends, which lost 4 bases and 5 bases, there was a span of 20 bases. The CDR3 sequence is CASSGGRGPPHETQYF. CDR3 DNA sequence: TGTGCCAGCAGTGGTGGGCGGGGGCCGCCTCATGAGACCCAGTACTTC.